This T cell receptor beta chain is from a study of Graves' ophthalmopathy and Graves' hyperthyroidism. Study-level results: Sensitivity of about 70% and specificity of around 72% were achieved by the model that predicted ophthalmopathy progression. Classification of ophthalmopathy versus stable hyperthyroidism by a 13-signature model yielded around 88% sensitivity and around 76% specificity.

Notes on this clonotype: The antigen remains undetermined.

The study excluded patients with other autoimmune diseases, uncontrolled infections, pregnancy or lactation. It was on clinical symptoms, serum thyroxine, TRAb, thyroid ultrasound and orbital computed tomography that diagnosis relied. The CDR3 consists of 14 residues. Trimming removed 6 bases at V and 1 base at J, with 13 bases between. Germline lookup yields CDR1 SGDLS and CDR2 YYNGEE. RNA transcripts were the template, and TCR beta CDR3 regions were amplified from them. After a first-round RT-PCR with HTBI primers, a second-round multiplex PCR was run. In TCRdb, the multiplex PCR reads were re-called with MiXCR into one record per CDR3 protein. This repertoire shows 900,000 to 1,200,000 distinct CDR3 sequences, around a third found once; its top ten account for 11%.

The sample consisted of peripheral blood or thyroid tissue (not recorded which). The clonotype was recovered from an adult man with Graves' hyperthyroidism. This chain connects TRBV9 to TRBJ1-1; weak D call: TRBD1 (6 bases). CDR3 DNA: TGTGCCAGCACACCCCGAGGGGGGAACACTGAAGCTTTCTTT. Translated: CASTPRGGNTEAFF.